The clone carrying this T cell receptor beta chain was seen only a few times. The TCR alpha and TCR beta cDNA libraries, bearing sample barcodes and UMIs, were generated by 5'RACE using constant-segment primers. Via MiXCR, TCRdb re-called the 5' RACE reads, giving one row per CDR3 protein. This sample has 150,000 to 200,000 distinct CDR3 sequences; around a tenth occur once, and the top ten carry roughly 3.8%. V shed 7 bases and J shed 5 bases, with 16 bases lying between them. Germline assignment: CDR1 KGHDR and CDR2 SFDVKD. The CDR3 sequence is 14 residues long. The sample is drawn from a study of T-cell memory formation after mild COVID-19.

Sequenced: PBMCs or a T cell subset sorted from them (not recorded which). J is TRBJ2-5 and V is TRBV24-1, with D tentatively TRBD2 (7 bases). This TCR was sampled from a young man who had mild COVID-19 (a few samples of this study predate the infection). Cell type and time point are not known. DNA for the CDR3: TGTGCCACCAGCCCATCCGGGGGGCAGGAGACCCAGTACTTC. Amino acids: CATSPSGGQETQYF.